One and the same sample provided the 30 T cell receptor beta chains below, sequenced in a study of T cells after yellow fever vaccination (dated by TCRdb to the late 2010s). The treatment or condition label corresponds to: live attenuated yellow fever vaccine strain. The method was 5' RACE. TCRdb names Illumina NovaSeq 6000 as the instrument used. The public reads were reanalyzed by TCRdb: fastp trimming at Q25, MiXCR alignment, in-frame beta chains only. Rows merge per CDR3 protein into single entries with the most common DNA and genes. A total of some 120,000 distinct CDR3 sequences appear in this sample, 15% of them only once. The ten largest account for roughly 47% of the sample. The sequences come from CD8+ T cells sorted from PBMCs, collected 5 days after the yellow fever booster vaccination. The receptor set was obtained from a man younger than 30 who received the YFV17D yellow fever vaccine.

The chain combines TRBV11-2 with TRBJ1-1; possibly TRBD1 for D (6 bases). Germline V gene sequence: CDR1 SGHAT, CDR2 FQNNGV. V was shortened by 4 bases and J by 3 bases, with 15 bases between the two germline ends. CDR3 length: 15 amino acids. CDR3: CASSSRGALDTEAFF. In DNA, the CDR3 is TGTGCCAGCAGCTCTAGGGGGGCGCTCGACACTGAAGCTTTCTTT. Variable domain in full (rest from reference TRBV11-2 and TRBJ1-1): EAGVAQSPRYKIIEKRQSVAFWCNPISGHATLYWYQQILGQGPKLLIQFQNNGVVDDSQLPKDRFSAERLKGVDSTLKIQPAKLEDSAVYLCASSSRGALDTEAFFGQGTRLTVV.

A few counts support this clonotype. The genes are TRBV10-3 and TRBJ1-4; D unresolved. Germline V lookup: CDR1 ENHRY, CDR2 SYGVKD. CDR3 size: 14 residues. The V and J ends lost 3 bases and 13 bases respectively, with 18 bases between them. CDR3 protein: CAISDYGSSLSLFF. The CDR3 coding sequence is TGTGCCATCAGTGACTACGGGAGCAGCCTTTCACTGTTTTTT.

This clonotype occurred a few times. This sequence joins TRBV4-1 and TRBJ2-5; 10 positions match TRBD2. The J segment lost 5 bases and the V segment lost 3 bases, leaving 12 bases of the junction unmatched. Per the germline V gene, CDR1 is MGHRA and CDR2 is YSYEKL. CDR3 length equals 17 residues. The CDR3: CASSHLLAGEIGETQYF. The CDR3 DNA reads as TGCGCCAGCAGCCACCTCCTAGCGGGGGAGATTGGTGAGACCCAGTACTTC.

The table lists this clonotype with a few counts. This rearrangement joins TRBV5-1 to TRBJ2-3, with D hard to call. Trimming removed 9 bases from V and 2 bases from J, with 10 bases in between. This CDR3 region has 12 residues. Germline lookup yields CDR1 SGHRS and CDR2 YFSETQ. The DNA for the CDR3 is TGCGCCAACTTTTTCTACACAGATACGCAGTATTTT. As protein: CANFFYTDTQYF.

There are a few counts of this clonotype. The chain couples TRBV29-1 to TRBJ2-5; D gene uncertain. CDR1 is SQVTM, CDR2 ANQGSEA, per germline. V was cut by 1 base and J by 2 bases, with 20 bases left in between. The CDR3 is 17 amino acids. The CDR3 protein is CSVEGGSPTFLQETQYF. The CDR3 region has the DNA TGCAGCGTTGAAGGTGGTAGCCCAACCTTCCTTCAAGAGACCCAGTACTTC.

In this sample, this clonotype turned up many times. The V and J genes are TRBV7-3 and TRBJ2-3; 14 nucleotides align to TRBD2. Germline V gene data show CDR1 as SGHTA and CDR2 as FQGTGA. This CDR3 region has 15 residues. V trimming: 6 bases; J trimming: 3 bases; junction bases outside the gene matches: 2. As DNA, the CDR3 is TGTGCCAGCAGACGGACTAGCGGGGGGACAGATACGCAGTATTTT. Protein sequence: CASRRTSGGTDTQYF.

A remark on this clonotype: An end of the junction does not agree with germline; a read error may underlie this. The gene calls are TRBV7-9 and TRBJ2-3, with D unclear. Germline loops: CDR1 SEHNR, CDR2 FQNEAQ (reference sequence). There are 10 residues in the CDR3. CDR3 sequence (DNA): TGTGCCAGCAGCAGAGATACGCAGTATTTT. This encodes CASSRDTQYF.

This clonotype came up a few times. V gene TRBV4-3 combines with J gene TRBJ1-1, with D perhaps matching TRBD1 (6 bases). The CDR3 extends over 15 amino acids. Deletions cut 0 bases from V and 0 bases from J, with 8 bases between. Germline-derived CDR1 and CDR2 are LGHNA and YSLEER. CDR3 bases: TGCGCCAGCAGCCAAGAGGACAGATTGAACACTGAAGCTTTCTTT. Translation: CASSQEDRLNTEAFF.

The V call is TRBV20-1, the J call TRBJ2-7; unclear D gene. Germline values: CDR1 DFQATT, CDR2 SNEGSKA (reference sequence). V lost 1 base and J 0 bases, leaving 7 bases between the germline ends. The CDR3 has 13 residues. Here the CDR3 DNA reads TGCAGTGCTAGAGCCGGCTCCTCCTACGAGCAGTACGTC. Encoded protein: CSARAGSSYEQYV.

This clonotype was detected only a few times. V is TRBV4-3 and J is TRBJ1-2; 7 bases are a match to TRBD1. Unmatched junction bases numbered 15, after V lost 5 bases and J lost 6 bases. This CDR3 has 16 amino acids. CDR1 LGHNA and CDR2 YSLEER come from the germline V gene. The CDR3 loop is CASSDKDRAFHDGYTF. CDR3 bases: TGCGCCAGCAGCGATAAAGACAGGGCATTCCATGATGGCTACACCTTC.

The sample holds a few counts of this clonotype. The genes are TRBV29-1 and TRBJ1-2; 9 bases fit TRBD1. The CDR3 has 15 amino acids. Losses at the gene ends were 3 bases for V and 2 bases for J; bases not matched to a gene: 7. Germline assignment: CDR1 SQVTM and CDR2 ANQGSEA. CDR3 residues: CSVDRTGDWNYGYTF. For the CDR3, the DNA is TGCAGCGTTGACCGGACAGGGGATTGGAACTATGGCTACACCTTC.

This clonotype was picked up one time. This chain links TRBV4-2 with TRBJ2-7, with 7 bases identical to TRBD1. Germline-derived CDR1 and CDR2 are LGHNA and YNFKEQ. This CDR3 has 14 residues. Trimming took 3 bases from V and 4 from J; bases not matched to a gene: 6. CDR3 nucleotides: TGTGCCAGCAGCCAGGGCCTACAGGGGTACGAGCAGTACTTC. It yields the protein CASSQGLQGYEQYF.

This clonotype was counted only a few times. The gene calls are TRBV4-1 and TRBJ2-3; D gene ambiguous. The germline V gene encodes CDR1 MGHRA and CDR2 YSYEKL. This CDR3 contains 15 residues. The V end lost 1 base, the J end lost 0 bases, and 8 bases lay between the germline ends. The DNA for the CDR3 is TGCGCCAGCAGCCAAGCGCCAGGTAGCACAGATACGCAGTATTTT. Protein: CASSQAPGSTDTQYF.

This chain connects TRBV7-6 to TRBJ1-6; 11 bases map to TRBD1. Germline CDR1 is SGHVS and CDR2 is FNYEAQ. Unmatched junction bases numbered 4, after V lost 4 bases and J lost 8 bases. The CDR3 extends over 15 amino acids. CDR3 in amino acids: CASSWTGGSDSPLHF. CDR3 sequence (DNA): TGTGCCAGCAGCTGGACAGGGGGCTCGGATTCACCCCTCCACTTT.

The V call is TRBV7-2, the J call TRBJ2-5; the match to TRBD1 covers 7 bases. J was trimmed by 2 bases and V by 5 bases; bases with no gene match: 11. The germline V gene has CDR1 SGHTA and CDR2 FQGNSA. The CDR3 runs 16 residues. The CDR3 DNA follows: TGTGCCAGCAGCAGGACCCCGACAGGGATTCAAGAGACCCAGTACTTC. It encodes CASSRTPTGIQETQYF.

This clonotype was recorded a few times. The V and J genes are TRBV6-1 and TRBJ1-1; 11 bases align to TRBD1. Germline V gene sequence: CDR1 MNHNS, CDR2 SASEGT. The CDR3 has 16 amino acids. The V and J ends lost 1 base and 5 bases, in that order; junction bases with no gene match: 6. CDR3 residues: CASSEGPGQGGTEAFF. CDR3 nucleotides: TGTGCCAGCAGTGAAGGACCGGGACAGGGGGGTACTGAAGCTTTCTTT.

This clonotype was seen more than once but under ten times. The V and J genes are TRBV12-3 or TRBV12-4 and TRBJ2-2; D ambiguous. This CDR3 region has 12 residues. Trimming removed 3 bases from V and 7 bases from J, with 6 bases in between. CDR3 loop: CASSFGGGELFF. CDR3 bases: TGTGCCAGCAGTTTCGGCGGCGGGGAGCTGTTTTTT.

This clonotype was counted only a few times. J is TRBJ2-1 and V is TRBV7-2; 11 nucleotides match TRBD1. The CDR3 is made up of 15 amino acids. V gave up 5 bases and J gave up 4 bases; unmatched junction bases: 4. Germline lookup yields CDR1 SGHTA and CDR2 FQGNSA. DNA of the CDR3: TGTGCCAGCAGCACGGGACAGGGGGTTTACAATGAGCAGTTCTTC. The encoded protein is CASSTGQGVYNEQFF.

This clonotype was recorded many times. DNA for the CDR3: TGCGCCAGCAGCCAGTTCCGACAGAGCACAGATACGCAGTATTTT. Translated, it gives CASSQFRQSTDTQYF. The gene calls are TRBV4-3 and TRBJ2-3; TRBD1 might be the D (5 bases). CDR1 and CDR2 from the germline V gene are LGHNA and YSLEER. There are 15 residues in the CDR3. V lost 3 bases, J lost 0 bases, and 10 bases lay in between.

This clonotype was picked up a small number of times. DNA for the CDR3: TGCGCCAGCAGTGGGCTTTCGGGTTTCCAAGAGACCCAGTACTTC. As protein: CASSGLSGFQETQYF. The rearrangement joins TRBV10-2 to TRBJ2-5; D gene unclear. Germline loops: CDR1 WSHSY, CDR2 SAAADI. The length of the CDR3 is 15 residues. V lost 4 bases and J 1 base, leaving 13 bases between the germline ends.

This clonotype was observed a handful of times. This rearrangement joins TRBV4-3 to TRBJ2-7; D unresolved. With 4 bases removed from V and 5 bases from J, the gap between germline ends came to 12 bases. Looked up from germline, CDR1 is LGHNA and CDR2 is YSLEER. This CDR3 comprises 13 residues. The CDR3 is CASSPPGRDEQYF. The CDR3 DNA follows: TGCGCCAGCAGCCCCCCCGGGCGCGACGAGCAGTACTTC.

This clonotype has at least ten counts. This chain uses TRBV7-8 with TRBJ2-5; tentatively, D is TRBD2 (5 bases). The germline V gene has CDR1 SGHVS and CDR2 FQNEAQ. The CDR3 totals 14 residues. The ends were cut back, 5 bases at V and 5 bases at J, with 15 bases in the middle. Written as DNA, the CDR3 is TGTGCCAGCAGCGCCGCCGGGGAAGCGGAGACCCAGTACTTC. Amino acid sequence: CASSAAGEAETQYF.

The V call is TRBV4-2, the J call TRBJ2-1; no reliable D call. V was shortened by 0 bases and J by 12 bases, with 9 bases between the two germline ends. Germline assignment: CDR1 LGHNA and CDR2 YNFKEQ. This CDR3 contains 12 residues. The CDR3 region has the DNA TGTGCCAGCAGCCAAGACCCGAACCTGCAGTTCTTC. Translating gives CASSQDPNLQFF.

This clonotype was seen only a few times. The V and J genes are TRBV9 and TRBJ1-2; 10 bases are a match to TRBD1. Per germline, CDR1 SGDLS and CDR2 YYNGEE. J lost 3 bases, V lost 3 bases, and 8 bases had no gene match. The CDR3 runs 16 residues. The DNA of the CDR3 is TGTGCCAGCAGCGGCTCAGACAGGGGGCGTTACTATGGCTACACCTTC. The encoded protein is CASSGSDRGRYYGYTF.

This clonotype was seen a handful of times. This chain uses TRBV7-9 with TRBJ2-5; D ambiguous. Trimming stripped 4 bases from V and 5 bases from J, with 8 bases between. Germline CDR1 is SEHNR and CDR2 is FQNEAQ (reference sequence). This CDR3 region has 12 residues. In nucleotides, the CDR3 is TGTGCCAGCAGCTCCCTACGCGAGACCCAGTACTTC. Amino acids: CASSSLRETQYF.

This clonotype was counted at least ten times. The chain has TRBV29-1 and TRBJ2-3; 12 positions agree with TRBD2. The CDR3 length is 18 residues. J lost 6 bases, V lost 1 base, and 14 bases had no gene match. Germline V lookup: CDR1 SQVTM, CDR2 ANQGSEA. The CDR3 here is CSVEARQASGGAWDTQYF. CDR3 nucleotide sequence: TGCAGCGTTGAAGCCCGCCAGGCTAGCGGGGGGGCCTGGGATACGCAGTATTTT.

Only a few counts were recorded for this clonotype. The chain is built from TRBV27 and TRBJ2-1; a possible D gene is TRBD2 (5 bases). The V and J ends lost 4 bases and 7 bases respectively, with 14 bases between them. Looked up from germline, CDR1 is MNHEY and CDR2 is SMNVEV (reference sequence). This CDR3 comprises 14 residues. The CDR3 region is CASSYGLPSNEQFF. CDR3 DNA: TGTGCCAGCAGTTATGGACTTCCTTCTAATGAGCAGTTCTTC.

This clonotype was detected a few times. The CDR3 nucleotides are TGTGCCAGCAGCCAAGTTTTGGACGGGGGGGCCGTCGGGGAGCTGTTTTTT. Translating gives CASSQVLDGGAVGELFF. The rearrangement joins TRBV3-2 to TRBJ2-2; TRBD2, as called in the table, went unchecked against the DNA. TRBV3-2 is labeled a pseudogene. The CDR3 runs 17 residues.

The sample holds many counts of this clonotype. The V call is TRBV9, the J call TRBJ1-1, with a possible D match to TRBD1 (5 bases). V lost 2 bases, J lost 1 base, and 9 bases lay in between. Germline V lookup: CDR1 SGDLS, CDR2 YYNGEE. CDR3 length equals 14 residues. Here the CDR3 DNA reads TGTGCCAGCAGCGTGCAGGGTACGAACACTGAAGCTTTCTTT. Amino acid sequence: CASSVQGTNTEAFF. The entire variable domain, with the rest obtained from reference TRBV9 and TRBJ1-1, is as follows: DSGVTQTPKHLITATGQRVTLRCSPRSGDLSVYWYQQSLDQGLQFLIQYYNGEERAKGNILERFSAQQFPDLHSELNLSSLELGDSALYFCASSVQGTNTEAFFGQGTRLTVV.

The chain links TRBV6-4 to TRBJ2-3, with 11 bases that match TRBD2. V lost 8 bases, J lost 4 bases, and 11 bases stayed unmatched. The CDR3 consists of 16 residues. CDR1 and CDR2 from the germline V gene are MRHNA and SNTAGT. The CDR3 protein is CASAPTSGGGADTQYF. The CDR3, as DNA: TGTGCCAGCGCACCAACTAGCGGGGGCGGAGCAGATACGCAGTATTTT.